This T cell receptor (beta chain) originates from a study of cytomegalovirus exposure and HLA in healthy donors. This clone occurred a few times. The primer mix had 60 Vbeta and 13 Jbeta primers. Sequencing used immunoSEQ multiplex PCR; TCRdb keeps in-frame clones, though not all of them. Seen here are 55,000 to 70,000 clones, about 71% observed once, and the top ten hold around 19%. The CDR3 spans 14 residues. Germline lookup yields CDR1 SGHNT and CDR2 YENEEA. The ends were cut back, 5 bases at V and 3 bases at J, with 11 bases in the middle. V gene TRBV11-3 combines with J gene TRBJ2-1, with D maybe TRBD1 (5 bases). The sequenced sample was PBMCs. The clonotype originates from a woman aged 60 to 75 in good health and CMV-seropositive. The CDR3 DNA reads as TGTGCCAGCAGCCCGTGGCAGGGCTACAATGAGCAGTTCTTC. Encoded protein: CASSPWQGYNEQFF.